These 24 T cell receptor beta chains were sequenced from one sample in a study of radiotherapy plus CTLA-4 blockade in lung cancer. The assay was immunoSEQ multiplex PCR, and TCRdb's table has in-frame clones only and misses some. Of approximately 65,000 clones in the sample, roughly 80% were seen once. The sample in question was peripheral blood, obtained from a patient treated with radiotherapy plus ipilimumab. These receptor sequences come from a human donor with non-small cell lung cancer who had a complete response to radiotherapy plus ipilimumab.

The chain employs TRBV7-9 and TRBJ2-4; TRBD1 matches 8 bases. CDR3 length: 16 amino acids. V was clipped by 5 bases and J by 0 bases; unmatched bases: 6. Germline CDR1 and CDR2: SEHNR and FQNEAQ (reference sequence). This chain's CDR3 is CASSARQGLAKNIQYF. DNA for the CDR3: TGTGCCAGCAGCGCAAGACAGGGGCTAGCCAAAAACATTCAGTACTTC.

The chain is built from TRBV4-3 and TRBJ1-3, with 11 bases that match TRBD1. The CDR3 has 17 residues. Unmatched junction bases numbered 7, after V lost 3 bases and J lost 3 bases. Germline CDR1 reads LGHNA; CDR2 reads YSLEER. Written as DNA, the CDR3 is TGCGCCAGCAGCCAGGCCCGGGACAGGGGGTTTGGAAACACCATATATTTT. Its translation: CASSQARDRGFGNTIYF.

The rearrangement joins TRBV29-1 to TRBJ2-7; TRBD1 agrees at 8 bases. The CDR3 consists of 13 residues. Germline CDR1 reads SQVTM; CDR2 reads ANQGSEA. V was clipped by 7 bases and J by 2 bases; unmatched bases: 7. This chain's CDR3 is CSAAGQGAYEQYF. The DNA for the CDR3 is TGCAGCGCGGCTGGACAGGGAGCCTACGAGCAGTACTTC.

This clone showed up just a few times. This chain joins TRBV19 and TRBJ1-5, with a weak D call TRBD1 (5 bases). V was trimmed by 1 base and J by 0 bases, leaving 13 bases between them. CDR1 is LNHDA, CDR2 SQIVND, per germline (reference sequence). This CDR3 is built from 17 residues. DNA for the CDR3: TGTGCCAGTAGTATAGGAGGCAGGGTCTATAGCAATCAGCCCCAGCATTTT. Translated: CASSIGGRVYSNQPQHF.

This clone was observed many times. The chain is built from TRBV5-6 and TRBJ2-7; D gene ambiguous. Per germline, CDR1 SGHDT and CDR2 YYEEEE. Trimming removed 2 bases from V and 3 bases from J, with 6 bases in between. This CDR3 has 12 residues. The CDR3 sequence is CASSLQRYEQYF. The CDR3 DNA is TGTGCCAGCAGCTTACAGCGCTACGAGCAGTACTTC.

The CDR3 loop is CASSEGIAANEQFF. CDR3 bases: TGCGCCAGCAGTGAAGGGATCGCGGCCAATGAGCAGTTCTTC. V usage is TRBV10-1 and J usage is TRBJ2-1; D unresolved. Trimming left V 3 bases short and J 6 bases short, with 12 bases between. The CDR3 contains 14 residues. CDR1 and CDR2 from the germline V gene are WNHNN and SYGVQD (reference sequence).

For the CDR3, the DNA is TGTGCCAGCAGCACACAAGGTTCTCTTAGGGCGAATGGCTACACCTTC. Protein sequence: CASSTQGSLRANGYTF. V gene TRBV28 combines with J gene TRBJ1-2; D is uncertain. Germline lookup yields CDR1 MDHEN and CDR2 SYDVKM. The CDR3 length is 16 residues. Trimming cost V 6 bases and J 6 bases, with 23 bases left between them.

This rearrangement joins TRBV7-8 to TRBJ1-4; D remains ambiguous. The CDR3 extends over 12 amino acids. Trimming took off 4 bases at V and 7 bases at J, with 7 bases between the two ends. CDR1 is SGHVS, CDR2 FQNEAQ, per germline. The CDR3 here is CASSSQTEKLFF. The CDR3 coding sequence is TGTGCCAGCAGCTCACAGACTGAAAAACTGTTTTTT.

The chain carries TRBV19 and TRBJ1-2, with 8 bases identical to TRBD1. In germline, CDR1 is LNHDA, CDR2 SQIVND (reference sequence). The CDR3 is 14 residues long. The junction had 3 bases not matched to a gene; V was cut back by 2 bases and J by 4 bases. The CDR3 nucleotides read TGTGCCAGTAGTATAACAGGGGGAATCTATGGCTACACCTTC. Protein sequence: CASSITGGIYGYTF.

Remarks on this clone: A junction end diverges from the germline sequence, so it may reflect a read error. This chain joins TRBV19 and TRBJ1-1; 7 positions match TRBD1. CDR1 is LNHDA and CDR2 is SQIVND in the germline V gene (reference sequence). The CDR3 totals 15 residues. The CDR3 region is CASSNYPRDSPSGVF. CDR3 coding DNA: TGTGCCAGTAGTAACTACCCCCGGGACAGCCCCAGTGGGGTCTTT. Variable domain in full (rest from reference TRBV19 and TRBJ1-1): DGGITQSPKYLFRKEGQNVTLSCEQNLNHDAMYWYRQDPGQGLRLIYYSQIVNDFQKGDIAEGYSVSREKKESFPLTVTSAQKNPTAFYLCASSNYPRDSPSGVFGQGTRLTVV.

The chain employs TRBV11-2 and TRBJ1-3; D gene unclear. The CDR3 runs to 17 residues. Germline values: CDR1 SGHAT, CDR2 FQNNGV. V was cut by 1 base and J by 0 bases, with 13 bases left in between. DNA of the CDR3: TGTGCCAGCAGCTTAGGCCGGACTCTGAGCTCTGGAAACACCATATATTTT. This sequence encodes CASSLGRTLSSGNTIYF. Variable domain in full (rest from reference TRBV11-2 and TRBJ1-3): EAGVAQSPRYKIIEKRQSVAFWCNPISGHATLYWYQQILGQGPKLLIQFQNNGVVDDSQLPKDRFSAERLKGVDSTLKIQPAKLEDSAVYLCASSLGRTLSSGNTIYFGEGSWLTVV.

The chain joins TRBV7-9 to TRBJ2-5, with D uncertain. This CDR3 comprises 12 residues. Trimming removed 5 bases from V and 5 bases from J, with 9 bases in between. The germline V gene has CDR1 SEHNR and CDR2 FQNEAQ (reference sequence). In DNA form, the CDR3 reads TGTGCCAGCAGCCTACCGTCGGAGACCCAGTACTTC. Translating gives CASSLPSETQYF.

The chain employs TRBV6-4 and TRBJ2-7, with TRBD1 matching over 7 bases. Germline values: CDR1 MRHNA, CDR2 SNTAGT. Trimming cost V 6 bases and J 0 bases; bases outside gene matches: 23. The CDR3 runs to 20 residues. For the CDR3, the DNA is TGTGCCAGCAGGGAACCGCCGTACGAATTACAGGGGCGCGACTCCTACGAGCAGTACGTC. It is translated as CASREPPYELQGRDSYEQYV.

The chain employs TRBV29-1 and TRBJ1-1; 8 bases line up with TRBD1. J gave up 5 bases and V 7 bases, and 9 bases lay outside the gene matches. Per germline, CDR1 SQVTM and CDR2 ANQGSEA. This CDR3 spans 13 amino acids. The CDR3 loop is CSGHQGAKTEAFF. The CDR3 region has the DNA TGCAGCGGACACCAGGGGGCAAAGACTGAAGCTTTCTTT.

This sequence joins TRBV15 and TRBJ1-2; TRBD1 is a possible D gene (6 bases). V lost 3 bases and J lost 1, with 9 bases in between. The CDR3 is made up of 14 amino acids. Germline values: CDR1 LNHNV, CDR2 YYDKDF (reference sequence). CDR3 bases: TGTGCCACCAGCAGCGGGACACTTAACTATGGCTACACCTTC. Translating gives CATSSGTLNYGYTF.

This clone was seen only a few times. The genes are TRBV9 and TRBJ1-4, with TRBD1 as a possible D gene (5 bases). Trimming cost V 4 bases and J 8 bases, with 18 bases left between them. Germline V gene sequence: CDR1 SGDLS, CDR2 YYNGEE. The CDR3 extends over 15 amino acids. The CDR3 nucleotides read TGTGCCAGCAGCCCCGAGTGGGGGGGAAGAGAAAAACTGTTTTTT. Its translation is CASSPEWGGREKLFF.

The DNA of the CDR3 is TGTGCCAGTACCCCAGGGACTAGCGGGAGGGTGTTAAACACCGGGGAGCTGTTTTTT. Translated, it gives CASTPGTSGRVLNTGELFF. The chain links TRBV19 to TRBJ2-2; the match to TRBD2 covers 16 bases. This CDR3 is 19 amino acids long. Germline V gives CDR1 LNHDA, CDR2 SQIVND (reference sequence). After removal of 7 bases from V and 2 bases from J, the junction contained 10 bases not matched to a gene.

The J gene is TRBJ2-3, the V gene TRBV29-1; possible D gene TRBD1, 6 bases. V dropped 3 bases and J dropped 0 bases, with 16 bases sitting between them. Germline V gene data show CDR1 as SQVTM and CDR2 as ANQGSEA. The CDR3 is made up of 16 amino acids. The CDR3 DNA reads TGCAGCGTTGATCGGCCAGGGGCGCTGAGCACAGATACGCAGTATTTT. Translated: CSVDRPGALSTDTQYF.

This clone was seen once. This chain uses TRBV10-1 with TRBJ2-2, with no clear D. The germline V and J ends were trimmed by 5 bases and 9 bases, with 16 bases remaining between them. The CDR3 loop spans 14 amino acids. Germline V lookup: CDR1 WNHNN, CDR2 SYGVQD (reference sequence). DNA of the CDR3: TGCGCCAGCAGTCTCGACGGAGCCGCCCGGGAGCTGTTTTTT. As protein: CASSLDGAARELFF.

Details on this clone: Within the sample, other DNA sequences also encode this same CDR3. The gene calls are TRBV11-2 and TRBJ1-4; D ambiguous. Germline V gene sequence: CDR1 SGHAT, CDR2 FQNNGV. The CDR3 contains 12 residues. V was shortened by 1 base and J by 7 bases, with 4 bases between the two germline ends. The CDR3 bases are TGTGCCAGCAGCTTAGGGGGTGAAAAACTGTTTTTT. As protein: CASSLGGEKLFF.

This clone appeared a single time. This chain uses TRBV12-5 with TRBJ1-2, with TRBD1 as a possible D gene (6 bases). Germline CDR1 LGHNT, CDR2 FRNRAP. V lost 1 base and J lost 8, with 23 bases in between. The CDR3 is 17 amino acids. The CDR3 loop reads CASGLAHTGGVLGGYTF. The CDR3 coding sequence is TGTGCTAGTGGTTTGGCTCACACGGGGGGCGTCTTAGGCGGCTACACCTTC.

The chain carries TRBV7-2 and TRBJ2-7; D is possibly TRBD1 (6 bases). This CDR3 spans 13 amino acids. Trimming removed 3 bases at V and 5 bases at J, with 11 bases between. The V gene's germline CDR1 is SGHTA and CDR2 FQGNSA. The CDR3 sequence is CASSLGHLHEQYV. Here the CDR3 DNA reads TGTGCCAGCAGCTTGGGACATCTCCACGAGCAGTACGTC.

The table lists this clone with a few counts. The V and J genes are TRBV9 and TRBJ1-3; 7 nucleotides match TRBD1. The CDR3 is 18 amino acids. The germline CDR1 and CDR2 sequences are SGDLS and YYNGEE. After removal of 4 bases from V and 2 bases from J, the junction contained 15 bases not matched to a gene. DNA of the CDR3: TGTGCCAGCAGCCCCGGGACAGCGGTGTGGGGGACTGGAAACACCATATATTTT. Translated, it gives CASSPGTAVWGTGNTIYF.

This clone showed up just once. V usage is TRBV19 and J usage is TRBJ1-3, with TRBD1 as a possible D gene (6 bases). The CDR3 covers 17 residues. CDR1 LNHDA and CDR2 SQIVND come from the germline V gene (reference sequence). V was cut by 3 bases and J by 4 bases, with 19 bases left in between. CDR3 amino acids: CASSMTGTRPAGNTIYF. The DNA of the CDR3 is TGTGCCAGTAGTATGACTGGGACAAGACCTGCGGGAAACACCATATATTTT.